Listed below are T cell receptor beta chains from one sample, sequenced in a study of blood T cell repertoires in COVID-19. Only in-frame clones appear in the TCRdb table, and some are missing; sequencing was by immunoSEQ multiplex PCR. Among roughly 220,000 clones listed, roughly 84% were seen once. The sequenced material came from peripheral blood. The receptors were sampled from a woman between 35 and 50 years old who had recovered from COVID-19. CDR3s leave out the opening cysteine and the closing phenylalanine or tryptophan.

ASSDQTGTVEQF	TRBV6-1
ASSLSATLNTEAF	TRBV7-3
ASTGTGLYEQY	TRBV19
ASSYDRPNTEAF	TRBV6-2/TRBV6-3
ASSSHTRTGGVFRDTQY	TRBV7-9
ASSLGQSTDTQY	TRBV5-6
ASFGRADYGYT	TRBV19
AWSQGARSFGEKLF	TRBV30
ASSIDSSGIGSQETQY	TRBV19
ASTHQREGVTEAF	TRBV3-1/TRBV3-2
ASSLVQGATSSPLH	TRBV5-1
ASSPPGQMNTEAF	TRBV18
ASTRGGWDYGYT	TRBV23-1
ASSQNPRTSGETQY	TRBV3-1/TRBV3-2
AIRTGGSFGYT	TRBV10-3
ASSGSGGLTGELF	TRBV9
ASRLRAIYYEKLF	TRBV6-5
ASRPYGLARTDTQY	TRBV19
ASSSGGSSGNTIY	TRBV11-3
ASSLRQGSSGNTIY	TRBV7-2
ASSQSYGELF	TRBV16
ASTNTLYEQY	TRBV7-9
ASSLGTVGETQY	TRBV7-2
ASSWGTGVQPQH	TRBV7-9
ASRLVPQVYGYT	TRBV5-1
ASSYTPYYEQY	TRBV2
AGYSLAGGQETQY	TRBV7-9
ASSREAGAQPGQF	TRBV18
ASSRGQAKAF	TRBV28
ASSTGGTTDTQY	TRBV7-2
SATGGAGGYT	TRBV29-1
ASADTGGRETQY	TRBV12-5